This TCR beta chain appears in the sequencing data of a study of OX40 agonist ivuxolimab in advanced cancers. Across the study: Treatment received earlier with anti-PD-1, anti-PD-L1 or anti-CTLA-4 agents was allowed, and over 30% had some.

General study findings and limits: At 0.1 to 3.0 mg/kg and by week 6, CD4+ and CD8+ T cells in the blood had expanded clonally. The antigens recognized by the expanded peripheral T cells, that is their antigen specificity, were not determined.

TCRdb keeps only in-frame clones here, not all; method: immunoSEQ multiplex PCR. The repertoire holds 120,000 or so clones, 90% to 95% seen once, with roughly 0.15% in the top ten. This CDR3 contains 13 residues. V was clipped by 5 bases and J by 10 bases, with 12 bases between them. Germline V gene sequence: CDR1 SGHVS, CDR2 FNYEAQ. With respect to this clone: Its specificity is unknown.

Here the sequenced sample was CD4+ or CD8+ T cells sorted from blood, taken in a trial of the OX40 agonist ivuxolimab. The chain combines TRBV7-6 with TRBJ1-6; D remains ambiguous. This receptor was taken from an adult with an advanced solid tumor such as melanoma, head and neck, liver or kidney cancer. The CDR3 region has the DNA TGTGCCAGCAGCCAGACTGCACGGTCACCCCTCCACTTT. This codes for CASSQTARSPLHF.